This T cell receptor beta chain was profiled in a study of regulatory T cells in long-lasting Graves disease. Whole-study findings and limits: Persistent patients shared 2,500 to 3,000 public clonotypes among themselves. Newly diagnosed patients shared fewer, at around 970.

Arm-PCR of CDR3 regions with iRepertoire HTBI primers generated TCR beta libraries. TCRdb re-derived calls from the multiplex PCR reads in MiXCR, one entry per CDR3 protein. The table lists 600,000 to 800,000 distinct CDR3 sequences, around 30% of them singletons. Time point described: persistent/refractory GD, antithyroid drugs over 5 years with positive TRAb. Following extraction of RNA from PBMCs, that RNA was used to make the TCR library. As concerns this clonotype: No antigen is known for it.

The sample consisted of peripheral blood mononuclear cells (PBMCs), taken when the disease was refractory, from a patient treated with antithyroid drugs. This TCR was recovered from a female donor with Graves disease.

The CDR3 coding sequence is TGTGCCAGCAGCGACCGACTAGCGGGAGTTACAGATACGCAGTATTTT. Its translation: CASSDRLAGVTDTQYF. The chain uses TRBV9 and TRBJ2-3, with 12 bases aligning to TRBD2. Germline CDR1 is SGDLS and CDR2 is YYNGEE. V lost 3 bases and J lost 3; bases outside the gene matches: 5. The CDR3 loop spans 16 amino acids.